The next 22 T cell receptor beta chains were all read from a single sample in a study of blood T cell repertoires in COVID-19. Using immunoSEQ multiplex PCR, the repertoire was profiled, and TCRdb retains in-frame clones only, with some absent. The sample has 150,000 to 200,000 clones; roughly 80% are singletons. The sequencing sample was made of peripheral blood. The receptors shown here come from an elderly woman with acute or convalescent COVID-19.

The chain employs TRBV28 and TRBJ1-2; 7 bases align to TRBD1. The J segment lost 3 bases and the V segment lost 5 bases, leaving 6 bases of the junction unmatched. The V gene's germline CDR1 is MDHEN and CDR2 SYDVKM. There are 14 residues in the CDR3. The chain's CDR3 is CASSNPGQDYGYTF. The DNA for the CDR3 is TGTGCCAGCAGTAACCCTGGACAGGACTATGGCTACACCTTC.

This chain uses TRBV15 with TRBJ1-5; D remains ambiguous. The CDR3 is made up of 15 amino acids. The V gene lost 3 bases and the J gene lost 6 bases, with 15 bases spanning the gap. Germline V gene data show CDR1 as LNHNV and CDR2 as YYDKDF (reference sequence). The CDR3 DNA follows: TGTGCCACCAGCAGGGAAAGACTAGGTAGTCAGCCCCAGCATTTT. It yields the protein CATSRERLGSQPQHF. The full variable domain, rest sourced from reference TRBV15 and TRBJ1-5, is DAMVIQNPRYQVTQFGKPVTLSCSQTLNHNVMYWYQQKSSQAPKLLFHYYDKDFNNEADTPDNFQSRRPNTSFCFLDIRSPGLGDTAMYLCATSRERLGSQPQHFGDGTRLSIL.

CDR3 loop: CASSVERRGTEAFF. CDR3 nucleotide sequence: TGCGCCAGCAGCGTGGAGAGGCGCGGCACTGAAGCTTTCTTT. The chain carries TRBV10-2 and TRBJ1-1; D gene ambiguous. The CDR3 sequence is 14 residues long. The ends were cut back, 6 bases at V and 4 bases at J, with 15 bases in the middle. The germline V gene encodes CDR1 WSHSY and CDR2 SAAADI.

The chain joins TRBV6-5 to TRBJ1-5, with TRBD1 identical over 9 bases. V was pared by 7 bases and J by 4 bases, with 5 bases of the junction left unmatched. Looked up from germline, CDR1 is MNHEY and CDR2 is SVGAGI. The CDR3 totals 14 residues. Here the CDR3 reads CASTVTGGNQPQHF. The DNA for the CDR3 is TGTGCCAGCACCGTGACAGGGGGAAATCAGCCCCAGCATTTT.

The chain joins TRBV28 to TRBJ1-2, with unresolved D. CDR1 and CDR2 from the germline V gene are MDHEN and SYDVKM. CDR3 size: 15 residues. The V and J ends lost 6 bases and 4 bases respectively, with 18 bases between them. CDR3: CASSTLRGWVYGYTF. The CDR3 DNA reads as TGTGCCAGCAGCACCCTGCGGGGTTGGGTCTATGGCTACACCTTC.

The count of this clone is one. V usage is TRBV5-1 and J usage is TRBJ2-2; a weak D match, TRBD1 (6 bases). CDR3 length equals 18 residues. CDR1 is SGHRS, CDR2 YFSETQ, per germline. Trimming shortened V by 3 bases and J by 5 bases, and 23 bases separated the two germline ends. CDR3 loop: CASSSTLDSRIETGELFF. The DNA for the CDR3 is TGCGCCAGCAGCTCCACGTTGGACAGCCGGATAGAGACCGGGGAGCTGTTTTTT.

This chain links TRBV12-3 or TRBV12-4 with TRBJ1-4; TRBD1 matches at 10 bases. CDR3 size: 13 residues. Losses at the gene ends were 10 bases for V and 7 bases for J; bases not matched to a gene: 6. CDR3 sequence: CATGRDRGEKLFF. The CDR3 coding sequence is TGTGCCACCGGCCGGGACAGGGGTGAAAAACTGTTTTTT.

The chain recombines TRBV6-5 with TRBJ2-7, with 7 positions matching TRBD2. This CDR3 is 14 amino acids long. Germline CDR1 reads MNHEY; CDR2 reads SVGAGI. V was clipped by 7 bases and J by 4 bases; unmatched bases: 10. CDR3 amino acids: CASTAPSGVYEQYF. The CDR3 region has the DNA TGTGCCAGCACCGCCCCTAGCGGAGTATACGAGCAGTACTTC.

This chain connects TRBV5-6 to TRBJ1-2, with 7 bases lining up with TRBD1. Germline lookup yields CDR1 SGHDT and CDR2 YYEEEE. The V and J ends lost 5 bases and 6 bases, in that order; junction bases with no gene match: 4. The CDR3 is made up of 12 amino acids. The CDR3: CASSDRVDGYTF. CDR3 sequence (DNA): TGTGCCAGCAGTGACAGGGTCGATGGCTACACCTTC.

This chain connects TRBV18 to TRBJ2-7, with TRBD1 as a possible D gene (6 bases). CDR1 and CDR2 from the germline V gene are KGHSH and LQKENI. The CDR3 loop spans 13 amino acids. Trimming stripped 3 bases from V and 6 bases from J, with 12 bases between. This chain's CDR3 is CASSPGQRGEQYF. The CDR3 region has the DNA TGTGCCAGCTCACCCGGACAGAGGGGCGAGCAGTACTTC.

This chain connects TRBV7-2 to TRBJ1-2; the match to TRBD1 covers 7 bases. Trimming removed 7 bases from V and 3 bases from J; junction bases left unmatched: 17. Germline lookup yields CDR1 SGHTA and CDR2 FQGNSA. This CDR3 has 17 amino acids. The CDR3 sequence is CASNPIPGQRYDYGYTF. In DNA form, the CDR3 reads TGTGCCAGCAACCCAATTCCGGGACAGCGATATGACTATGGCTACACCTTC.

This chain links TRBV3-1 (or the pseudogene TRBV3-2) with TRBJ2-7; a possible D gene is TRBD1 (6 bases). The CDR3 has 14 amino acids. In germline, CDR1 is LGHDT, CDR2 YNNKEL (reference sequence). V lost 8 bases and J 0 bases, leaving 14 bases between the germline ends. CDR3 nucleotide sequence: TGTGCCAGCGGCCCTAGGGGGAGCTCCTACGAGCAGTACTTC. Protein sequence: CASGPRGSSYEQYF.

This clone appeared once. The chain couples TRBV10-2 to TRBJ1-5; 7 nucleotides align to TRBD1. Germline V gene data show CDR1 as WSHSY and CDR2 as SAAADI. Trimming cost V 5 bases and J 4 bases; bases outside gene matches: 11. The CDR3 has 16 amino acids. CDR3 DNA: TGCGCCAGCAGTCGCGCAGACAGGGTAGGAAATCAGCCCCAGCATTTT. It codes for CASSRADRVGNQPQHF.

The J gene is TRBJ1-3, the V gene TRBV2; possibly TRBD1 for D (6 bases). V was clipped by 5 bases and J by 0 bases, with 23 bases between them. The CDR3 runs 19 residues. CDR1 and CDR2 from the germline V gene are SNHLY and FYNNEI. CDR3 bases: TGTGCCAGCAGTCTTTTTAGAGGGGGATACAGGAACTCTGGAAACACCATATATTTT. Its translation is CASSLFRGGYRNSGNTIYF.

The rearrangement joins TRBV15 to TRBJ2-2, with TRBD1 identical over 11 bases. CDR3 length: 20 residues. Germline CDR1 reads LNHNV; CDR2 reads YYDKDF (reference sequence). V was clipped by 2 bases and J by 3 bases; unmatched bases: 14. The CDR3 DNA follows: TGTGCCACCAGCAGACCCCCAATCCGGGACAGGGGGTTTGACACCGGGGAGCTGTTTTTT. This gives the protein CATSRPPIRDRGFDTGELFF. The variable domain in full, with the rest retrieved from reference TRBV15 and TRBJ2-2, is DAMVIQNPRYQVTQFGKPVTLSCSQTLNHNVMYWYQQKSSQAPKLLFHYYDKDFNNEADTPDNFQSRRPNTSFCFLDIRSPGLGDTAMYLCATSRPPIRDRGFDTGELFFGEGSRLTVL.

This chain joins TRBV28 and TRBJ1-1, with 8 bases lining up with TRBD1. The CDR3 loop spans 14 amino acids. V gave up 10 bases and J gave up 5 bases; unmatched junction bases: 12. Germline V gives CDR1 MDHEN, CDR2 SYDVKM. The CDR3 region has the DNA TGTGCCACCCTGACAGGGGAGTTTCGGACTGAAGCTTTCTTT. As protein: CATLTGEFRTEAFF.

J is TRBJ1-3 and V is TRBV18; D is unresolved. The germline V and J ends were trimmed by 6 bases and 3 bases, with 6 bases remaining between them. CDR3 length: 12 amino acids. Germline V gives CDR1 KGHSH, CDR2 LQKENI. The CDR3 is CASSADGNTIYF. The DNA of the CDR3 is TGTGCCAGCTCGGCGGATGGAAACACCATATATTTT. Variable domain in full (rest from reference TRBV18 and TRBJ1-3): NAGVMQNPRHLVRRRGQEARLRCSPMKGHSHVYWYRQLPEEGLKFMVYLQKENIIDESGMPKERFSAEFPKEGPSILRIQQVVRGDSAAYFCASSADGNTIYFGEGSWLTVV.

This clone was found once. The chain is built from TRBV7-3 and TRBJ2-2; TRBD1 agrees at 10 bases. The CDR3 runs to 15 residues. In germline, CDR1 is SGHTA, CDR2 FQGTGA. The J segment lost 4 bases and the V segment lost 5 bases, leaving 4 bases of the junction unmatched. The CDR3 DNA sequence: TGTGCCAGCAGCCCTCGGACAGGGGGCACCGGGGAGCTGTTTTTT. This codes for CASSPRTGGTGELFF.

This clone was found a few times. The chain recombines TRBV5-1 with TRBJ1-3; the match to TRBD1 covers 11 bases. The V segment lost 0 bases and the J segment 4 bases; nucleotides outside the gene matches: 9. The germline CDR1 and CDR2 sequences are SGHRS and YFSETQ. The CDR3 is 18 amino acids. CDR3 nucleotides: TGCGCCAGCAGCTTGGGGAGTGGGACAGGGGGGCGAGGAAACACCATATATTTT. Translating it yields CASSLGSGTGGRGNTIYF. Combining the CDR3 with reference TRBV5-1 and TRBJ1-3 gives the whole variable domain KAGVTQTPRYLIKTRGQQVTLSCSPISGHRSVSWYQQTPGQGLQFLFEYFSETQRNKGNFPGRFSGRQFSNSRSEMNVSTLELGDSALYLCASSLGSGTGGRGNTIYFGEGSWLTVV.

The V call is TRBV5-1, the J call TRBJ1-6; D gene uncertain. The length of the CDR3 is 18 residues. V lost 0 bases and J 6 bases, leaving 19 bases between the germline ends. Per germline, CDR1 SGHRS and CDR2 YFSETQ. The CDR3 here is CASSLGRGGGELNSPLHF. CDR3 in DNA: TGCGCCAGCAGCTTGGGACGAGGAGGTGGGGAACTTAATTCACCCCTCCACTTT.

The chain uses TRBV18 and TRBJ2-7; TRBD2 matches at 14 bases. V lost 4 bases to trimming and J lost 5 bases; unmatched junction nucleotides: 7. CDR3 length equals 16 residues. The germline V gene encodes CDR1 KGHSH and CDR2 LQKENI. The CDR3 DNA follows: TGTGCCAGCTCACTAGGGACTAGCGGGAGAGGGGACGAGCAGTACTTC. Amino acid sequence: CASSLGTSGRGDEQYF.

The chain couples TRBV30 to TRBJ1-2, with 10 nucleotides matching TRBD1. The junction had 5 bases not matched to a gene; V was cut back by 2 bases and J by 8 bases. CDR1 GTSNPN and CDR2 SVGIG come from the germline V gene (reference sequence). The CDR3 sequence is 13 residues long. The DNA of the CDR3 is TGTGCCTGGAGTAGGGGACAGGGGTGGGGCTACACCTTC. Its protein is CAWSRGQGWGYTF.